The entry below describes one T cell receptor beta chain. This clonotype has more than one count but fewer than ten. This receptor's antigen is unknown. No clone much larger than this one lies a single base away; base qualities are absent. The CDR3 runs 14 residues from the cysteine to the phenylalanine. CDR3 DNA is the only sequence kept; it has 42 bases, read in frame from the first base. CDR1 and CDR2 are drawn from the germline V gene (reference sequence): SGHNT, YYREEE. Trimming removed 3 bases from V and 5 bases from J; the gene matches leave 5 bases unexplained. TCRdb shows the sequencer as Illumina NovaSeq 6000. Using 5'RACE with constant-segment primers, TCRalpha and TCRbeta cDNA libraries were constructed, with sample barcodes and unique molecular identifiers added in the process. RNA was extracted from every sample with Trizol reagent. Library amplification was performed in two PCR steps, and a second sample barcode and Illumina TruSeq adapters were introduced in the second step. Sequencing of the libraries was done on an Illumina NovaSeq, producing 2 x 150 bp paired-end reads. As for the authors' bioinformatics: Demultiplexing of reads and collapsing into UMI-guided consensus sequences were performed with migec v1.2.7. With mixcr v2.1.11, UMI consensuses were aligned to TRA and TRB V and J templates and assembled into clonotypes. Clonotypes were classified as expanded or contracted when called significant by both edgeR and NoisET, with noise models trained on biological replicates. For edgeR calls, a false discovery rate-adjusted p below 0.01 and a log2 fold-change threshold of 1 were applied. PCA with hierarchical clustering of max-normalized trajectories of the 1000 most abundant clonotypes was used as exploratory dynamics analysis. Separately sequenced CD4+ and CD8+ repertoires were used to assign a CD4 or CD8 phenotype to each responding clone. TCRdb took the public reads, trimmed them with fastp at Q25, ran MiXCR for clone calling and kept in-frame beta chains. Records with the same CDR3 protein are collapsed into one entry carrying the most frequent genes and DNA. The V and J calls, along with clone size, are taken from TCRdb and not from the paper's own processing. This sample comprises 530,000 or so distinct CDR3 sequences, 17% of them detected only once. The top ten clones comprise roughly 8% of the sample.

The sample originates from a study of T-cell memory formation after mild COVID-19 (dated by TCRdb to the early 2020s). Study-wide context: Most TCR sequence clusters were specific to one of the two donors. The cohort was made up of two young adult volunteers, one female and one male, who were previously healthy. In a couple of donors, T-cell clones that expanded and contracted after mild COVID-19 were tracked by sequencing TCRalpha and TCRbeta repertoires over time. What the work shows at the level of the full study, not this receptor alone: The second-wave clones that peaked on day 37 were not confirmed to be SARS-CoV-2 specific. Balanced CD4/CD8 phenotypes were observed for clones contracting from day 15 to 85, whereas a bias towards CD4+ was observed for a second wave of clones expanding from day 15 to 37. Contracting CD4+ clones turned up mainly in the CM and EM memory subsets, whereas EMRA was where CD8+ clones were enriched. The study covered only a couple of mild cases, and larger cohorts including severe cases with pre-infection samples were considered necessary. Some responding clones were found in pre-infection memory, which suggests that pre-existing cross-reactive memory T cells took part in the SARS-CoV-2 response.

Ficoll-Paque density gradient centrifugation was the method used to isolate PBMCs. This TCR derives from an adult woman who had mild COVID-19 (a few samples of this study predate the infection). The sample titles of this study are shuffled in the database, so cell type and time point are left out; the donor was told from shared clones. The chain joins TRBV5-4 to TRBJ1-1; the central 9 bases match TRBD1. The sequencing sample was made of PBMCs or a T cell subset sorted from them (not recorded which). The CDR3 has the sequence CASSSGQGQTEAFF. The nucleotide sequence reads TGTGCCAGCAGCTCGGGACAGGGACAGACTGAAGCTTTCTTT. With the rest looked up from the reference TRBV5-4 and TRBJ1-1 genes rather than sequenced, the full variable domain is ETGVTQSPTHLIKTRGQQVTLRCSSQSGHNTVSWYQQALGQGPQFIFQYYREEENGRGNFPPRFSGLQFPNYSSELNVNALELDDSALYLCASSSGQGQTEAFFGQGTRLTVV.